This T cell receptor (beta chain) was obtained from a study of blood T cells in healthy people across ages (dated by TCRdb to the mid-2010s). Regarding the research as a whole: Template switching captured roughly one uniquely barcoded TCR beta cDNA molecule per two T cells in model experiments. The study measured age-related changes in TCR beta repertoire diversity using deep sequencing normalized with unique cDNA molecular identifiers. Four age groups were formed from the donors: young (average about 16 years), middle-aged (around 39), aged (62) and long-lived (about 75). To avoid experimental bias, donors of different ages were distributed randomly across sequencing lanes. Using the same blood draw, the study looked at two additional independent replicas of 1 million unique cDNA reads for two donors, one aged 18 to 30 and the other aged 80 or older.

Library preparation employed 5' RACE. The second PCR ran for about 6 to 11 cycles and used a J-beta primer mix along with a sample-barcoded 5' primer. A template-switch 5' adaptor carrying 12 random nucleotides introduced a unique molecular identifier onto each TCR beta cDNA molecule. Each sample yielded at least 2.5 million CDR3-containing paired-end reads. The Mint cDNA synthesis kit, primed by a TRBC-specific oligonucleotide, was used to synthesize first-strand cDNA from all RNA. Following uracil-DNA glycosylase treatment, a first 18-cycle PCR with universal primers M1SS and BC2_uni_R was performed on all cDNA. The source study handled its data this way. Normalization of each sample was performed by random selection of 1 million high-quality reads, each carrying a distinct molecular identifier. Instead of being binned into consensus sequences, reads that shared molecular identifiers were thrown out. MiTCR, set to a Q25 quality threshold and the strictest error-elimination algorithm, was used for CDR3 identification, clonotype clustering and error correction. A nonparametric unseen species model with Euler transformation was used to estimate lower-bound total TCR beta diversity. TCRdb cleaned the public reads at Q25 with fastp, built clones with MiXCR and kept in-frame beta chains. Rows merge per CDR3 protein into single entries with the most common DNA and genes. TCRdb, not the authors, supplied the V and J calls. A total of 1.5 million to 2 million distinct CDR3 sequences appear in this sample, about 39% of them only once. More than 20% of the sample is held by the ten biggest clonotypes.

The CDR3 runs 13 residues from the cysteine to the phenylalanine. The kept DNA is CDR3 alone, 39 bases in frame from the first base. The V end loses 6 bases and the J end loses 4 bases, and a stretch of 12 bases separates them. CDR1 and CDR2 are read off the germline V gene as MGHDK and SYGVNS. Donors were a few dozen systemically healthy Caucasian individuals from Russia aged roughly 6 to 90 years. Ten milliliters of peripheral blood were drawn from each donor into EDTA-treated Vacutainer tubes. Ficoll-Paque density-gradient centrifugation was used to isolate PBMCs, with at least 6 million obtained per sample. Total RNA, at least 6 micrograms per sample, was extracted from PBMCs with Trizol reagent. The percentages of naive CD45RAhigh/CD27high T cells were determined by flow cytometry on a PBMC aliquot from every donor. There are a few counts of this clonotype. Its antigen is unknown. No base quality values were provided; no much bigger clone lies one nucleotide off.

Study-wide conclusions, independent of this receptor: Estimates of total diversity based on one million sequenced T cells were regarded as lower bounds and as underestimates. Compared with the aged group, the long-lived group had more naive CD4+ T cells, fewer expanded clones and increased TCR diversity, suggesting age selection. Since profiling was done on bulk unsorted PBMCs, naive and antigen-experienced compartments could not be conclusively compared. As age increased, observed TCR beta diversity per million T cells dropped in a roughly linear way, and a significant reduction was already evident by age 40. Because the CMV infection status of the donors was unknown, age-related changes in expanded clonotypes may potentially have been confounded. A strong correlation was found between observed TCR beta diversity and the percentage of naive T cells measured by flow cytometry.

This clonotype was obtained from a human donor in good health. Sequenced material: blood. Rearrangement joined TRBV25-1 to TRBJ1-2, with the D gene too uncertain to name. The CDR3 in this case is CASRAGETYGYTF. DNA sequence: TGTGCCAGCAGAGCTGGGGAGACCTATGGCTACACCTTC.